This TCR beta chain was captured in a study of cytomegalovirus exposure and HLA in healthy donors. Overall study context: Of the donors genotyped, about 390 in all, 65% to 90% fell in the Caucasian-associated ancestry cluster.

Trimming removed 1 base from V and 1 base from J; junction bases left unmatched: 0. Germline V gene data show CDR1 as SGHAT and CDR2 as FQNNGV. The CDR3 contains 15 residues. PCR was performed using 60 Vbeta and 13 Jbeta primers. The repertoire was sequenced with immunoSEQ multiplex PCR; TCRdb's copy has only in-frame clones and lacks some. Of over 150,000 clones listed, under 80% were seen once; the top ten hold 3.5% to 5.5%. Notes on this clone: Its antigen is undetermined. The same CDR3 can be traced to other DNA sequences in this sample.

Whole-study findings and limits: A few V segments could not be told apart, such as TRBV6-2 and TRBV6-3, and were left out.

Sequencing input: PBMCs. The clonotype originates from a middle-aged man in good health and CMV-seronegative. The chain joins TRBV11-2 to TRBJ2-3, with 9 bases that match TRBD2. Written as DNA, the CDR3 is TGTGCCAGCAGCTTAGGCGGGGGGGGCACAGATACGCAGTATTTT. As protein: CASSLGGGGTDTQYF.